What follows are 24 T cell receptor beta chains derived from one specimen sequenced in a study of T-cell memory formation after mild COVID-19. TCRdb re-called the 5' RACE reads through MiXCR, storing one row per CDR3 protein. This sample has about 110,000 distinct CDR3 sequences, with over 15% found just once. The sequencing input was PBMCs or a T cell subset sorted from them (not recorded which). The receptors shown here come from an adult woman who had mild COVID-19 (a few samples of this study predate the infection). Cell type and time point are not known.

The chain combines TRBV14 with TRBJ2-2; 9 positions agree with TRBD1. The CDR3 has 12 amino acids. CDR1 SGHDN and CDR2 FVKESK come from the germline V gene. Trimming took 10 bases from V and 4 from J; bases not matched to a gene: 1. The chain's CDR3 is CAKTGGTGELFF. The CDR3 DNA is TGTGCCAAGACAGGGGGCACCGGGGAGCTGTTTTTT. The full variable domain, with the rest looked up from reference TRBV14 and TRBJ2-2, is EAGVTQFPSHSVIEKGQTVTLRCDPISGHDNLYWYRRVMGKEIKFLLHFVKESKQDESGMPNNRFLAERTGGTYSTLKVQPAELEDSGVYFCAKTGGTGELFFGEGSRLTVL.

V usage is TRBV7-8 and J usage is TRBJ2-7; D is tentatively TRBD1 or TRBD2 (5 bases each). Trimming pared 5 bases from V and 2 bases from J, leaving 16 bases between. Germline V gene lookup returns CDR1 SGHVS and CDR2 FQNEAQ. CDR3 length: 15 residues. For the CDR3, the DNA is TGTGCCAGCAGCCCCCAATCCGGGACCCCCTACGAGCAGTACTTC. Amino acid sequence: CASSPQSGTPYEQYF.

This clonotype was observed a handful of times. The chain uses TRBV7-8 and TRBJ2-7; a possible D gene is TRBD2 (5 bases). Germline V gives CDR1 SGHVS, CDR2 FQNEAQ. This CDR3 has 12 residues. Trimming removed 4 bases from V and 7 bases from J, with 11 bases in between. The CDR3 loop is CASSSYAGEQYF. CDR3 coding DNA: TGTGCCAGCAGCTCGTATGCGGGTGAGCAGTACTTC.

In its sample, this clonotype was seen many times. CDR3 region: CASSMTRYGYNEQFF. CDR3 nucleotides: TGTGCCAGTAGTATGACTAGGTATGGGTACAATGAGCAGTTCTTC. This chain joins TRBV19 and TRBJ2-1; the D gene is possibly TRBD2 (6 bases). Trimming stripped 3 bases from V and 4 bases from J, with 13 bases between. Germline-derived CDR1 and CDR2 are LNHDA and SQIVND (reference sequence). There are 15 residues in the CDR3.

This clonotype was recorded a few times. This chain joins TRBV7-6 and TRBJ2-3, with D perhaps being TRBD1 or TRBD2 (5 bases each). V lost 3 bases, J lost 4 bases, and 17 bases lay in between. This CDR3 is built from 16 residues. Looked up from germline, CDR1 is SGHVS and CDR2 is FNYEAQ. CDR3 protein: CASSFQPEGQADTQYF. CDR3 DNA sequence: TGTGCCAGCAGCTTTCAGCCAGAGGGGCAGGCAGATACGCAGTATTTT.

A few counts support this clonotype. The CDR3 region has the DNA TGTGCCAGCAGGGATGAAGCGGGGGGGGTTGAGACCCAGTACTTC. Its translation: CASRDEAGGVETQYF. The rearrangement links TRBV12-3 or TRBV12-4 to TRBJ2-5; 10 bases are a match to TRBD2. Trimming cost V 6 bases and J 5 bases; bases outside gene matches: 9. The CDR3 contains 15 residues.

This clonotype came up a few times. This rearrangement joins TRBV7-2 to TRBJ2-1; 13 bases match TRBD2. The CDR3 is made up of 21 amino acids. Germline V lookup: CDR1 SGHTA, CDR2 FQGNSA. After removal of 1 base from V and 0 bases from J, the junction contained 12 bases not matched to a gene. CDR3 in amino acids: CASSLEVRGLAGPSSYNEQFF. CDR3 in DNA: TGTGCCAGCAGCTTAGAGGTACGGGGACTAGCGGGGCCTAGCTCCTACAATGAGCAGTTCTTC. Filled out from reference TRBV7-2 and TRBJ2-1, the complete variable domain reads GAGVSQSPSNKVTEKGKDVELRCDPISGHTALYWYRQSLGQGLEFLIYFQGNSAPDKSGLPSDRFSAERTGGSVSTLTIQRTQQEDSAVYLCASSLEVRGLAGPSSYNEQFFGPGTRLTVL.

This clonotype was counted many times. The chain links TRBV7-2 to TRBJ2-3; 9 bases agree with TRBD1. CDR1 and CDR2 (germline): SGHTA, FQGNSA. This CDR3 is 17 amino acids long. After removal of 10 bases from V and 0 bases from J, the junction contained 14 bases not matched to a gene. CDR3 nucleotides: TGTGCCATACCGGACAGGGGAGAATTCGGGAGCACAGATACGCAGTATTTT. Translated: CAIPDRGEFGSTDTQYF.

This chain connects TRBV12-3 or TRBV12-4 to TRBJ1-6; D is undetermined. The CDR3 runs to 15 residues. V gave up 1 base and J gave up 2 bases, with 6 bases separating them. The CDR3 loop is CASSLGATYNSPLHF. CDR3 bases: TGTGCCAGCAGTTTAGGGGCAACCTATAATTCACCCCTCCACTTT.

This clonotype was seen a few times. This chain connects TRBV4-3 to TRBJ2-1; D might be TRBD1 (5 bases). V was trimmed by 1 base and J by 6 bases, leaving 13 bases between them. CDR1 LGHNA and CDR2 YSLEER come from the germline V gene. The CDR3 sequence is 15 residues long. CDR3: CASSQGRGRGNEQFF. CDR3 bases: TGCGCCAGCAGCCAAGGGCGAGGAAGGGGCAATGAGCAGTTCTTC.

The chain uses TRBV2 and TRBJ2-6, with a possible D match to TRBD2 (5 bases). Per the germline V gene, CDR1 is SNHLY and CDR2 is FYNNEI. CDR3 length: 17 amino acids. Between the trimmed V and J ends, which lost 6 bases and 0 bases, there was a span of 15 bases. Here the CDR3 DNA reads TGTGCCAGCAGAGGAACGGACTTTTTCTCTGGGGCCAACGTCCTGACTTTC. It yields the protein CASRGTDFFSGANVLTF.

The chain recombines TRBV12-3 or TRBV12-4 with TRBJ2-1; 9 bases are shared with TRBD2. CDR3 length equals 12 residues. The ends lost 4 bases at V and 8 bases at J; junction bases unmatched: 0. The CDR3 sequence is CASSWTSDEQFF. The CDR3 DNA follows: TGTGCCAGCAGTTGGACTAGCGATGAGCAGTTCTTC.

The chain recombines TRBV7-6 with TRBJ2-1, with 11 bases lining up with TRBD2. Trimming took 4 bases from V and 9 from J; bases not matched to a gene: 14. Germline lookup yields CDR1 SGHVS and CDR2 FNYEAQ. There are 17 residues in the CDR3. The CDR3 is CASSSPAGVAGGAEQFF. CDR3 in DNA: TGTGCCAGCAGCTCCCCGGCGGGAGTAGCGGGAGGGGCTGAGCAGTTCTTC.

The CDR3 loop reads CASSLGLTPYEQYF. The CDR3 DNA follows: TGTGCCAGTAGTCTGGGACTAACCCCCTACGAGCAGTACTTC. This chain joins TRBV19 and TRBJ2-7; 7 bases map to TRBD2. Trimming cost V 5 bases and J 2 bases; bases outside gene matches: 6. The CDR3 spans 14 residues. Germline V gene lookup returns CDR1 LNHDA and CDR2 SQIVND (reference sequence).

This chain connects TRBV7-9 to TRBJ1-1; D call uncertain. The CDR3 totals 15 residues. CDR1 and CDR2 (germline): SEHNR, FQNEAQ (reference sequence). Trimming cost V 0 bases and J 4 bases, with 12 bases left between them. The CDR3 DNA follows: TGTGCCAGCAGCTTAGCGGCGGAGTGGGGCACTGAAGCTTTCTTT. It translates to CASSLAAEWGTEAFF.

CDR3 bases: TGCGCCAGCAGCTCGATCGACAGGGCCACTGAAGCTTTCTTT. It yields the protein CASSSIDRATEAFF. The chain links TRBV5-1 to TRBJ1-1; 7 bases match TRBD1. The junction had 6 bases not matched to a gene; V was cut back by 3 bases and J by 4 bases. Per the germline V gene, CDR1 is SGHRS and CDR2 is YFSETQ. This CDR3 spans 14 amino acids. Full variable domain (missing parts from reference TRBV5-1 and TRBJ1-1): KAGVTQTPRYLIKTRGQQVTLSCSPISGHRSVSWYQQTPGQGLQFLFEYFSETQRNKGNFPGRFSGRQFSNSRSEMNVSTLELGDSALYLCASSSIDRATEAFFGQGTRLTVV.

This clonotype was found a few times. The chain carries TRBV20-1 and TRBJ1-5; 7 positions match TRBD1. There are 16 residues in the CDR3. Per germline, CDR1 DFQATT and CDR2 SNEGSKA (reference sequence). J was trimmed by 0 bases and V by 1 base; bases with no gene match: 6. The CDR3 here is CSARGGQKYSNQPQHF. CDR3 nucleotides: TGCAGTGCTAGAGGGGGACAGAAATATAGCAATCAGCCCCAGCATTTT.

This clonotype was observed a handful of times. The V call is TRBV7-2, the J call TRBJ1-2, with TRBD1 matching 7 bases. CDR1 is SGHTA and CDR2 is FQGNSA in the germline V gene. CDR3 length: 11 amino acids. J lost 7 bases, V lost 8 bases, and 4 bases had no gene match. This CDR3 is CASPGGGGYTF. CDR3 nucleotides: TGTGCCAGCCCAGGGGGTGGTGGCTACACCTTC.

The V and J genes are TRBV11-2 and TRBJ1-5, with 12 positions matching TRBD1. The CDR3 has 17 amino acids. Germline V gives CDR1 SGHAT, CDR2 FQNNGV. Germline trimming cut 4 bases from V and 1 base from J; bases unmatched to any gene: 5. CDR3 protein: CASSSGTGGVSNQPQHF. In DNA, the CDR3 is TGTGCCAGCAGCTCCGGGACAGGGGGCGTCAGCAATCAGCCCCAGCATTTT.

This clonotype turned up a few times. The rearrangement links TRBV7-9 to TRBJ2-4; D possibly uses TRBD1 or TRBD2 (6 bases each). Trimming removed 1 base from V and 1 base from J, with 20 bases in between. The CDR3 loop spans 19 amino acids. The germline gives CDR1 SEHNR, CDR2 FQNEAQ (reference sequence). The chain's CDR3 is CASSLDPIRGPYAKNIQYF. The CDR3 DNA sequence: TGTGCCAGCAGCTTAGACCCTATCCGGGGGCCCTACGCCAAAAACATTCAGTACTTC.

The J gene is TRBJ1-1, the V gene TRBV11-2, with D perhaps TRBD1 (5 bases). The ends were cut back, 5 bases at V and 6 bases at J, with 22 bases in the middle. Looked up from germline, CDR1 is SGHAT and CDR2 is FQNNGV. CDR3 length: 16 residues. The CDR3 bases are TGTGCCAGCAGCCCAACCGGGACGAGACCCCAACCTGAAGCTTTCTTT. Encoded protein: CASSPTGTRPQPEAFF.

This clonotype occurred a few times. The V and J genes are TRBV7-9 and TRBJ2-2, with 7 bases aligning to TRBD1. Germline lookup yields CDR1 SEHNR and CDR2 FQNEAQ (reference sequence). The ends lost 5 bases at V and 6 bases at J; junction bases unmatched: 6. The CDR3 totals 14 residues. CDR3 region: CASSEDRIAGELFF. The DNA for the CDR3 is TGTGCCAGCAGCGAGGACAGGATAGCCGGGGAGCTGTTTTTT.

There are a few counts of this clonotype. This chain links TRBV6-6 with TRBJ1-4; D possibly corresponds to TRBD1 (5 bases). Deletions cut 7 bases from V and 5 bases from J, with 17 bases between. CDR3 size: 15 residues. Looked up from germline, CDR1 is MNHNY and CDR2 is SVGAGI (reference sequence). CDR3 DNA: TGTGCCAGCACTGACGACTTGGGGCGGAATGAAAAACTGTTTTTT. Its protein is CASTDDLGRNEKLFF.

The chain combines TRBV5-6 with TRBJ1-5; 7 nucleotides agree with TRBD1. The J segment lost 7 bases and the V segment lost 3 bases, leaving 10 bases of the junction unmatched. The length of the CDR3 is 15 residues. The V gene's germline CDR1 is SGHDT and CDR2 YYEEEE. CDR3 nucleotides: TGTGCCAGCAGCTCCGACAGGGATCGGGGACAGCCCCAGCATTTT. Translation gives CASSSDRDRGQPQHF.